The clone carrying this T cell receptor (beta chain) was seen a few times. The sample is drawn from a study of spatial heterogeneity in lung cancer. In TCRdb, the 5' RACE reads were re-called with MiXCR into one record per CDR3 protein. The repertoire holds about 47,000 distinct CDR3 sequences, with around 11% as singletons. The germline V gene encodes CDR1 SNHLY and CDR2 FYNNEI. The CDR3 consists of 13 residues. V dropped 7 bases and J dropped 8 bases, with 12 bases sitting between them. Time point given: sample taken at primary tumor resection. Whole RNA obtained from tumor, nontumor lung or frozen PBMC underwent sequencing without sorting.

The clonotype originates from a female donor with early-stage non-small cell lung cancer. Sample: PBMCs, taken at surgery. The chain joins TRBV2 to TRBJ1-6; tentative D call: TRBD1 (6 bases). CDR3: CASNRVGDSPLHF. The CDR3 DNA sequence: TGTGCCAGCAACAGGGTGGGTGATTCACCCCTCCACTTT.